Listed below are T cell receptor beta chains from one sample, sequenced in a study of cytomegalovirus exposure and HLA in healthy donors. The method was immunoSEQ multiplex PCR; TCRdb's version includes in-frame clones alone and lacks a portion of them. Altogether approximately 300,000 clones are present, about 80% being singletons, with the ten largest covering more than 0.3%. Sequencing was done on a sample of PBMCs. All receptors derive from a girl aged 2 to 9 in good health and CMV-seronegative. The CDR3 runs from the conserved cysteine through the conserved F or W. Each record gives: CDR3 length, J gene, V gene, CDR3 protein.

CDR3 length: 15
J gene: TRBJ1-5
V gene: TRBV18
CDR3 protein: CASSSSASRNQPQHF

CDR3 length: 14
J gene: TRBJ2-1
V gene: TRBV2
CDR3 protein: CASSEPGSGSDQFF

CDR3 length: 14
J gene: TRBJ2-7
V gene: TRBV27
CDR3 protein: CASSLPSNSYEQYF

CDR3 length: 13
J gene: TRBJ1-2
V gene: TRBV19
CDR3 protein: CATTSPTAYGYTF

CDR3 length: 14
J gene: TRBJ2-5
V gene: TRBV2
CDR3 protein: CASSLGSSQETQYF

CDR3 length: 12
J gene: TRBJ2-7
V gene: TRBV19
CDR3 protein: CASSISRGEQYF

CDR3 length: 16
J gene: TRBJ2-7
V gene: TRBV19
CDR3 protein: CASSLDITGFPYEQYF

CDR3 length: 17
J gene: TRBJ2-3
V gene: TRBV27
CDR3 protein: CASSLAKRVAGLSTQYF

CDR3 length: 13
J gene: -
V gene: TRBV5-6
CDR3 protein: CASSLIPRHEQYF

CDR3 length: 14
J gene: TRBJ2-7
V gene: TRBV7-9
CDR3 protein: CASSPSGFGYEQYF

CDR3 length: 15
J gene: TRBJ2-1
V gene: TRBV6-5
CDR3 protein: CASSYGAGASSEQFF

CDR3 length: 12
J gene: TRBJ2-3
V gene: TRBV4-2
CDR3 protein: CATRGSTDTQYF

CDR3 length: 13
J gene: TRBJ1-2
V gene: TRBV30
CDR3 protein: CAWSPQGDAGYTF

CDR3 length: 13
J gene: TRBJ2-7
V gene: TRBV4-1
CDR3 protein: CASSQTVLYEQYF

CDR3 length: 16
J gene: TRBJ1-4
V gene: TRBV2
CDR3 protein: CASSGGTGTKNEKLFF

CDR3 length: 14
J gene: TRBJ2-7
V gene: TRBV19
CDR3 protein: CASSGTSAVNEQYF

CDR3 length: 15
J gene: TRBJ2-3
V gene: TRBV7-3
CDR3 protein: CASAQGASSTDTQYF

CDR3 length: 15
J gene: TRBJ2-2
V gene: TRBV19
CDR3 protein: CASGIAVLDTGELFF

CDR3 length: 14
J gene: TRBJ2-7
V gene: TRBV6-1
CDR3 protein: CASRVGQDLLEQYF

CDR3 length: 12
J gene: TRBJ2-7
V gene: TRBV4-2
CDR3 protein: CASSQAGYEQYF

CDR3 length: 16
J gene: TRBJ2-3
V gene: TRBV5-1
CDR3 protein: CASSLTSGRGADTQYF

CDR3 length: 12
J gene: TRBJ1-5
V gene: TRBV7-2
CDR3 protein: CASSPGNQPQHF

CDR3 length: 15
J gene: TRBJ1-1
V gene: TRBV30
CDR3 protein: CAWSDLGGRDTEAFF

CDR3 length: 13
J gene: TRBJ2-3
V gene: TRBV2
CDR3 protein: CATTGTSGGPQYF

CDR3 length: 14
J gene: TRBJ1-6
V gene: TRBV28
CDR3 protein: CASLRTEYNSPLHF

CDR3 length: 18
J gene: TRBJ1-5
V gene: TRBV7-8
CDR3 protein: CASSSGTGARYSNQPQHF

CDR3 length: 11
J gene: TRBJ2-4
V gene: TRBV28
CDR3 protein: CASSPKNIQYF

CDR3 length: 16
J gene: TRBJ2-1
V gene: TRBV9
CDR3 protein: CASSVGRDGLLNEQFF